Listed here are 29 T cell receptor beta chains from one sample, sequenced in a study of neurological immune-mediated disorders. Indicated time point: longitudinal time-point 3. TCRdb used MiXCR to reprocess the 5' RACE reads, holding one entry per CDR3 protein. The table records approximately 100,000 distinct CDR3 sequences, less than 14% of them present only once. Material: PBMCs. The receptors were sampled from a female donor with HTLV-1-associated myelopathy (HAM/TSP).

Ten or more counts support this clonotype. V is TRBV5-1 and J is TRBJ2-7; D is undetermined. The CDR3 consists of 14 residues. V was trimmed by 1 base and J by 3 bases, leaving 11 bases between them. CDR1 is SGHRS, CDR2 YFSETQ, per germline. This chain's CDR3 is CASSLSRTNYEQYF. The CDR3 nucleotides read TGCGCCAGCAGCTTGTCACGGACGAACTACGAGCAGTACTTC.

This clonotype was recorded at least ten times. The chain recombines TRBV2 with TRBJ1-3; unclear D gene. Between the trimmed V and J ends, which lost 5 bases and 3 bases, there was a span of 8 bases. The CDR3 loop spans 13 amino acids. Germline CDR1 and CDR2: SNHLY and FYNNEI. The CDR3 region is CASSKSYGNTIYF. The DNA for the CDR3 is TGTGCCAGCAGTAAATCCTATGGAAACACCATATATTTT.

Many counts were recorded for this clonotype. The chain couples TRBV5-1 to TRBJ2-2; D is unresolved. CDR1 is SGHRS and CDR2 is YFSETQ in the germline V gene. V lost 3 bases to trimming and J lost 4 bases, with 4 bases between them. CDR3 length equals 12 residues. The CDR3 coding sequence is TGCGCCAGCAGCTGGGGCACCGGGGAGCTGTTTTTT. Its protein is CASSWGTGELFF.

V is TRBV6-1 and J is TRBJ2-1, with TRBD2 matching 15 bases. The CDR3 consists of 19 residues. Germline CDR1 MNHNS, CDR2 SASEGT. The junction had 17 bases not matched to a gene; V was cut back by 6 bases and J by 8 bases. The CDR3 reads CASRPEERTSGGARYEQFF. The CDR3 DNA follows: TGTGCCAGCAGGCCTGAGGAGAGGACTAGCGGGGGGGCCCGATATGAGCAGTTCTTC.

This clonotype has ten or more counts. The chain carries TRBV27 and TRBJ1-6; D unclear. Germline V gene sequence: CDR1 MNHEY, CDR2 SMNVEV (reference sequence). CDR3 length: 12 amino acids. Trimming left V 4 bases short and J 7 bases short, with 5 bases between. CDR3 residues: CASSSRNSPLHF. CDR3 sequence (DNA): TGTGCCAGCAGTTCAAGAAATTCACCCCTCCACTTT.

The V gene is TRBV18, the J gene TRBJ2-5, with D unresolved. Germline V lookup: CDR1 KGHSH, CDR2 LQKENI. Trimming shortened V by 3 bases and J by 5 bases, and 16 bases separated the two germline ends. This CDR3 has 15 amino acids. The CDR3 sequence: CASSPTVLPEETQYF. In nucleotides, the CDR3 is TGTGCCAGCTCACCTACCGTACTGCCCGAGGAGACCCAGTACTTC.

At least ten counts were recorded for this clonotype. This chain joins TRBV27 and TRBJ1-2; the D gene is possibly TRBD1 (5 bases). The germline CDR1 and CDR2 sequences are MNHEY and SMNVEV (reference sequence). Trimming pared 7 bases from V and 1 base from J, leaving 16 bases between. CDR3 size: 15 residues. The CDR3, as DNA: TGTGCCAGCATGGACCCCGGGCAGGGTAACTATGGCTACACCTTC. This gives the protein CASMDPGQGNYGYTF.

This clonotype occurred many times. The CDR3 sequence: CATSRVGYNEQFF. In nucleotides, the CDR3 is TGTGCCACCAGCAGAGTAGGGTACAATGAGCAGTTCTTC. The chain recombines TRBV15 with TRBJ2-1; D remains ambiguous. The V and J ends lost 1 base and 4 bases respectively, with 5 bases between them. The CDR3 loop spans 13 amino acids. Per the germline V gene, CDR1 is LNHNV and CDR2 is YYDKDF (reference sequence). Full variable domain (remainder filled in from reference TRBV15 and TRBJ2-1): DAMVIQNPRYQVTQFGKPVTLSCSQTLNHNVMYWYQQKSSQAPKLLFHYYDKDFNNEADTPDNFQSRRPNTSFCFLDIRSPGLGDTAMYLCATSRVGYNEQFFGPGTRLTVL.

This clonotype was detected ten times or more. The genes are TRBV7-9 and TRBJ2-7; D gene unclear. The V end lost 0 bases, the J end lost 2 bases, and 8 bases lay between the germline ends. The germline V gene encodes CDR1 SEHNR and CDR2 FQNEAQ (reference sequence). The CDR3 length is 14 residues. The CDR3 reads CASSLAASPYEQYF. The CDR3 nucleotides are TGTGCCAGCAGCTTAGCGGCTTCACCCTACGAGCAGTACTTC.

This clonotype has at least ten counts. The V and J genes are TRBV20-1 and TRBJ1-5, with D possibly being TRBD1 (6 bases). V was clipped by 0 bases and J by 4 bases, with 19 bases between them. Germline CDR1 and CDR2: DFQATT and SNEGSKA (reference sequence). The CDR3 consists of 17 residues. The CDR3: CSARDGRRGSLNQPQHF. The CDR3, as DNA: TGCAGTGCTAGAGACGGGCGCAGGGGATCCCTGAATCAGCCCCAGCATTTT.

The rearrangement joins TRBV20-1 to TRBJ2-7; D might be TRBD2 (6 bases). From germline, CDR1 is DFQATT and CDR2 SNEGSKA (reference sequence). V was shortened by 6 bases and J by 2 bases, with 11 bases between the two germline ends. The CDR3 covers 12 residues. The CDR3 spells CSASRGTYEQYF. CDR3 sequence (DNA): TGCAGTGCGAGCCGGGGGACCTACGAGCAGTACTTC.

This clonotype was detected many times. V gene TRBV20-1 combines with J gene TRBJ2-7, with D perhaps TRBD1 or TRBD2 (5 bases each). Trimming cost V 6 bases and J 0 bases, with 15 bases left between them. Germline values: CDR1 DFQATT, CDR2 SNEGSKA (reference sequence). The length of the CDR3 is 14 residues. CDR3 DNA: TGCAGTGCCCCCTCCCCGGGGCGCTCCTACGAGCAGTACTTC. It is translated as CSAPSPGRSYEQYF.

This clonotype came up many times. The rearrangement links TRBV30 to TRBJ1-5, with D unclear. Per germline, CDR1 GTSNPN and CDR2 SVGIG (reference sequence). The CDR3 has 11 residues. V was trimmed by 2 bases and J by 4 bases, leaving 3 bases between them. The CDR3 loop is CAWSSNQPQHF. CDR3 in DNA: TGTGCCTGGAGTTCTAATCAGCCCCAGCATTTT.

This clonotype was found many times. The V and J genes are TRBV28 and TRBJ2-7; D remains ambiguous. Trimming pared 11 bases from V and 0 bases from J, leaving 17 bases between. The CDR3 loop spans 14 amino acids. CDR1 and CDR2 from the germline V gene are MDHEN and SYDVKM. Here the CDR3 reads CASLGLSSSYEQYF. The CDR3 DNA reads as TGTGCCTCCCTCGGGTTAAGTAGCTCCTACGAGCAGTACTTC.

This clonotype was counted at least ten times. CDR3 DNA: TGTGCCAGCAGGGGGGGGGGTATGGAACAGTTCTTC. Protein: CASRGGGMEQFF. The chain joins TRBV2 to TRBJ2-1; 7 positions match TRBD2. V dropped 6 bases and J dropped 13; count of bases not matched to a gene: 9. Looked up from germline, CDR1 is SNHLY and CDR2 is FYNNEI. This CDR3 is 12 amino acids long.

Many counts were recorded for this clonotype. The chain carries TRBV12-3 or TRBV12-4 and TRBJ2-4; D may be TRBD2 (6 bases). The length of the CDR3 is 13 residues. The V end lost 5 bases, the J end lost 3 bases, and 8 bases lay between the germline ends. The CDR3 region has the DNA TGTGCCAGCAGTCAGGGAGGCAAAAACATTCAGTACTTC. Protein product: CASSQGGKNIQYF.

This clonotype appeared many times. This CDR3 reads CASSPTDSFTPNYGYTF. CDR3 sequence (DNA): TGTGCCAGCAGCCCCACGGACAGTTTTACCCCTAACTATGGCTACACCTTC. This chain connects TRBV6-5 to TRBJ1-2; perhaps TRBD1 as D (6 bases). The CDR3 consists of 17 residues. Germline CDR1 is MNHEY and CDR2 is SVGAGI. V was cut by 6 bases and J by 0 bases, with 20 bases left in between.

This clonotype was recorded at least ten times. The chain recombines TRBV5-1 with TRBJ2-6; D ambiguous. CDR3 length: 14 residues. V lost 3 bases, J lost 0 bases, and 4 bases lay in between. Germline V gene sequence: CDR1 SGHRS, CDR2 YFSETQ. The CDR3 is CASSSASGANVLTF. The CDR3 region has the DNA TGCGCCAGCAGCTCTGCCTCTGGGGCCAACGTCCTGACTTTC.

This clonotype was detected a few times. The chain carries TRBV28 and TRBJ2-7; 7 bases align to TRBD1. CDR1 MDHEN and CDR2 SYDVKM come from the germline V gene. This CDR3 is 16 amino acids long. The V segment lost 6 bases and the J segment 0 bases; nucleotides outside the gene matches: 11. CDR3 loop: CASSRPGQDHSYEQYF. In DNA form, the CDR3 reads TGTGCCAGCAGCCGCCCTGGACAGGACCACTCCTACGAGCAGTACTTC. Complete variable domain (other parts from reference TRBV28 and TRBJ2-7): DVKVTQSSRYLVKRTGEKVFLECVQDMDHENMFWYRQDPGLGLRLIYFSYDVKMKEKGDIPEGYSVSREKKERFSLILESASTNQTSMYLCASSRPGQDHSYEQYFGPGTRLTVT.

In its sample, this clonotype was seen many times. The chain uses TRBV20-1 and TRBJ2-5, with 10 bases aligning to TRBD1. V trimming: 2 bases; J trimming: 4 bases; junction bases outside the gene matches: 1. The CDR3 is 13 amino acids. Germline lookup yields CDR1 DFQATT and CDR2 SNEGSKA (reference sequence). The CDR3 is CSARRTGGETQYF. The CDR3 coding sequence is TGCAGTGCTAGACGGACAGGGGGAGAGACCCAGTACTTC.

A few counts support this clonotype. The chain joins TRBV7-6 to TRBJ2-7; weak D call: TRBD1 (6 bases). Trimming stripped 4 bases from V and 2 bases from J, with 9 bases between. Germline values: CDR1 SGHVS, CDR2 FNYEAQ. The CDR3 contains 13 residues. In DNA, the CDR3 is TGTGCCAGCAGCTCAGGGGTCGCCTACGAGCAGTACTTC. This translates into CASSSGVAYEQYF.

The sample holds many counts of this clonotype. The genes are TRBV20-1 and TRBJ2-1; no reliable D call. V was cut by 6 bases and J by 2 bases, with 11 bases left in between. The CDR3 contains 13 residues. The germline gives CDR1 DFQATT, CDR2 SNEGSKA (reference sequence). The CDR3 loop is CSAGPDTYNEQFF. The CDR3, as DNA: TGCAGTGCAGGGCCCGACACCTACAATGAGCAGTTCTTC.

This clonotype was picked up a small number of times. The genes are TRBV11-1 and TRBJ2-2; no clear D. CDR1 is SGHAT, CDR2 FQDESV, per germline (reference sequence). CDR3 length equals 16 residues. The germline V and J ends were trimmed by 3 bases and 3 bases, with 14 bases remaining between them. For the CDR3, the DNA is TGTGCCAGCAGCTTGGGAAGAGTGGGGTACACCGGGGAGCTGTTTTTT. This encodes CASSLGRVGYTGELFF.

As concerns this clonotype: A junction boundary mismatches the germline segment, possibly from a read error. This chain connects TRBV5-1 to TRBJ2-3, with D unresolved. In germline, CDR1 is SGHRS, CDR2 YFSETQ. The CDR3 is 11 amino acids. The CDR3 DNA sequence: TGCGCCAGCAGATTGGAGGATACGCAGTATTTT. This sequence encodes CASRLEDTQYF.

Many counts were recorded for this clonotype. The chain links TRBV10-3 to TRBJ1-2; a weak D match, TRBD1 (6 bases). This CDR3 has 14 amino acids. The V gene's germline CDR1 is ENHRY and CDR2 SYGVKD. The V gene lost 6 bases and the J gene lost 10 bases, with 21 bases spanning the gap. The CDR3 DNA reads TGTGCCATCAGCCTTTCCGGGACATTCAGGGCCTACACCTTC. Its protein product is CAISLSGTFRAYTF.

This clonotype was found many times. The J gene is TRBJ2-1, the V gene TRBV20-1; the match to TRBD1 covers 9 bases. V lost 1 base and J lost 2; bases outside the gene matches: 6. The CDR3 has 16 residues. Germline loops: CDR1 DFQATT, CDR2 SNEGSKA (reference sequence). The DNA of the CDR3 is TGCAGTGCTAGAGCAATCACAGGGGGCACCTACAATGAGCAGTTCTTC. This encodes CSARAITGGTYNEQFF.

This clonotype was found many times. The rearrangement links TRBV7-2 to TRBJ2-3, with D unresolved. The germline V gene has CDR1 SGHTA and CDR2 FQGNSA. The CDR3 is made up of 12 amino acids. V lost 2 bases, J lost 4 bases, and 4 bases lay in between. CDR3 in amino acids: CASSLRADTQYF. The CDR3, as DNA: TGTGCCAGCAGCTTAAGGGCAGATACGCAGTATTTT.

This clonotype has at least ten counts. The genes are TRBV27 and TRBJ2-3; 9 bases are shared with TRBD1. The germline CDR1 and CDR2 sequences are MNHEY and SMNVEV (reference sequence). CDR3 length equals 13 residues. Unmatched junction bases numbered 7, after V lost 6 bases and J lost 9 bases. The DNA of the CDR3 is TGTGCCAGCAGGGGGACAGGGTGGCCAACGCAGTATTTT. Translation: CASRGTGWPTQYF.

A word on this clonotype: At one end the junction does not follow the germline gene, possibly because of a read error. The J gene is TRBJ1-1, the V gene TRBV28; the match to TRBD1 covers 8 bases. The CDR3 consists of 15 residues. CDR1 and CDR2 (germline): MDHEN, SYDVKM. The CDR3 spells CASSFIDRGFTEAIF. The DNA of the CDR3 is TGTGCCAGCAGTTTTATAGACAGGGGATTCACTGAAGCTATCTTC. The entire variable domain, with the rest obtained from reference TRBV28 and TRBJ1-1, is as follows: DVKVTQSSRYLVKRTGEKVFLECVQDMDHENMFWYRQDPGLGLRLIYFSYDVKMKEKGDIPEGYSVSREKKERFSLILESASTNQTSMYLCASSFIDRGFTEAIFGQGTRLTVV.